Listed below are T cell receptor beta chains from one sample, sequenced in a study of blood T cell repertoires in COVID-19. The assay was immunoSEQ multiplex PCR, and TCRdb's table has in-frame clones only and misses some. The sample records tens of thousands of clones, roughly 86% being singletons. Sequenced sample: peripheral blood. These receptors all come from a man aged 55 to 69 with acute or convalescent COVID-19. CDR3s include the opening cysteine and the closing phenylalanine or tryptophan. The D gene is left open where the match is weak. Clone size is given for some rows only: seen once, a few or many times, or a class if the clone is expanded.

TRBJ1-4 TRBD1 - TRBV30 TGTGCCTGGACCCGGGACAGGCGGAAGGGACTGTTTTTT CAWTRDRRKGLFF
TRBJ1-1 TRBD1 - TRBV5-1 TGCGCCAGCAGCCTGACGGGACAGGGTGCGATGAACACTGAAGCTTTCTTT CASSLTGQGAMNTEAFF
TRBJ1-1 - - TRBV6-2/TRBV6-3 TGTGCCAGCAGTTACTCCGGGACAAACACTGAAGCTTTCTTT CASSYSGTNTEAFF
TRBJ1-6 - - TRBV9 TGTGCCAGCAGAGCACCTTCACGAGACAGGTTTAATTCACCCCTCCACTTT CASRAPSRDRFNSPLHF
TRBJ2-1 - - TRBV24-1 TGTGCCACCAGTGATTTGCAAGTCCCGGCAGGCAATGAGCAGTTCTTC CATSDLQVPAGNEQFF
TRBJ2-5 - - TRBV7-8 TGTGCCAGCAGCTTAGCGTCGTTAATCTTAGGGGTCGAGACCCAGTACTTC CASSLASLILGVETQYF
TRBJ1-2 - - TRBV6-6 TGTGCCAGCAGGGGAGTAGGCTATGGCTACACCTTC CASRGVGYGYTF
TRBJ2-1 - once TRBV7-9 TGTGCCAGCAGTTCTGACCTAGCGCCCTCCTACAATGAGCAGTTCTTC CASSSDLAPSYNEQFF
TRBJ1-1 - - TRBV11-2 TGTGCCAGCAGCTTAGTTCGTCTGAACACTGAAGCTTTCTTT CASSLVRLNTEAFF
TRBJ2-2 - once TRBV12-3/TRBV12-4 TGTGCCAGCGGGGGCGCACACACCGGGGAGCTGTTTTTT CASGGAHTGELFF
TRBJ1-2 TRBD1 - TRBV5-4 TGTGCCAGCAGCTTGTACACGGGAGCAGGGGGCGGCTATGGCTACACCTTC CASSLYTGAGGGYGYTF
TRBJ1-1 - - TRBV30 TGTGCCTGGAGGGTTAGCCTGGGGGGCACTGAAGCTTTCTTT CAWRVSLGGTEAFF
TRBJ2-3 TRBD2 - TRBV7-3 TGTGCCAGCAGCTTATATGGCGGGGGGGCCACAGATACGCAGTATTTT CASSLYGGGATDTQYF
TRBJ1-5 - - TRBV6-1 TGTGCCAGCAGTGAGAGGCAGCACAATCAGCCCCAGCATTTT CASSERQHNQPQHF
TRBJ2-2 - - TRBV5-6 TGTGCCAGCAGCTACCTGACTATAAATAGGGAGCTGTTTTTT CASSYLTINRELFF
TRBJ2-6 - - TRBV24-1 TGTGCCACCAGTGATTCCTTCAAAACGGACAGCCCCAAGGACGGGGCCAACGTCCTGACTTTC CATSDSFKTDSPKDGANVLTF
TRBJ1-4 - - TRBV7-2 TGTGCCAGCAGCTTAGCCCTACAGGGTATCAATGAAAAACTGTTTTTT CASSLALQGINEKLFF
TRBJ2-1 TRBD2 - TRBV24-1 TGTGCCACAAGACGAGGAGGCGCGCGGGGGACCGACTACAATGAGCAGTTCTTC CATRRGGARGTDYNEQFF
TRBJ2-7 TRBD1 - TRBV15 TGTGCCACCAGCAGAGCGGGGACAGTACGCGAGCAGTACTTC CATSRAGTVREQYF
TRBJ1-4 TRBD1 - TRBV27 TGTGCCAGCAGTTTATCGGGGACAGGGAAGAATGAAAAACTGTTTTTT CASSLSGTGKNEKLFF
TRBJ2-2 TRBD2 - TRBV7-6 TGTGCCAGCAGCCACCCTCAGATAGCGGGGGGCGGGGAGCTGTTTTTT CASSHPQIAGGGELFF
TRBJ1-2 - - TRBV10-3 TGTGCCATCAGTGAGTCGGCAGGCCCCTATGGCTACACCTTC CAISESAGPYGYTF
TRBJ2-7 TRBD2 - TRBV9 TGTGCCAGCAGCGCTTCCGGGACTAGCGGCGAGCAGTACTTC CASSASGTSGEQYF
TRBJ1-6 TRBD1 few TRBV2 TGTGCCAGCAGTGAGGCAAGACAGGGAACCTTTATCGGGACCCTCCACTTT CASSEARQGTFIGTLHF
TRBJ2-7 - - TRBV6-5 TGTGCCAGCAGTTACGACGACAGGAGCAGGGAGTACTTC CASSYDDRSREYF
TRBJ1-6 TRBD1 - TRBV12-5 TGTGCTAGTGGTTTGGTCGGACAGGGCGACAGCTCCTATAATTCACCCCTCCACTTT CASGLVGQGDSSYNSPLHF
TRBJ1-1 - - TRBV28 TGTGCCAGCAGTTTGTTGAGGGACACTGAAGCTTTCTTT CASSLLRDTEAFF
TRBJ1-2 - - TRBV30 TGTGCCTGGACCGCGCAGGGAACGAATGGCTACACCTTC CAWTAQGTNGYTF
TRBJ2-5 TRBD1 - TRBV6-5 TGTGCCAGCCGTAAGACAGGGGAGGAGACCCAGTACTTC CASRKTGEETQYF
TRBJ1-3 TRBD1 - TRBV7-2 TGTGCCAGCAGCTTCGGGACAGGGAAGGGAAACACCATATATTTT CASSFGTGKGNTIYF
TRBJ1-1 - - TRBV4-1 TGCGCCAGCAGCCAACCTACGGGGGGGTACACTGAAGCTTTCTTT CASSQPTGGYTEAFF
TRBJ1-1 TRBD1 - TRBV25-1 TGTGCCAGCAGAGCCACAGGGGGCCAGGGCACTGAAGCTTTCTTT CASRATGGQGTEAFF
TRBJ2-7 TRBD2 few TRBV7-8 TGTGCCAGCAGCTTTAGCGGGGGATCCTACGAGCAGTACTTC CASSFSGGSYEQYF
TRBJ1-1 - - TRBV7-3 TGTGCCAGCAGCGCGGACAGTAACACTGAAGCTTTCTTT CASSADSNTEAFF
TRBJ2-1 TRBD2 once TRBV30 TGTGCCTGGCGACTAGCGGCCTACAATGAGCAGTTCTTC CAWRLAAYNEQFF
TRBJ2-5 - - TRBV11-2 TGTGCCAGCAGCCCTCAGACTGGGAGAGAGACCCAGTACTTC CASSPQTGRETQYF
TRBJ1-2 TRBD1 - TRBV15 TGTGCCACCAGCCGGGACAGGGAACACTATGGCTACACCTTC CATSRDREHYGYTF
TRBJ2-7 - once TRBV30 TGTGCCTCGGACCAGGGCTTGACAGTTGCCTCCTACGAGCAGTACTTC CASDQGLTVASYEQYF
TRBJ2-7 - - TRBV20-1 TGCAGTGCTAGAGACCATTACGAGCAGTACTTC CSARDHYEQYF
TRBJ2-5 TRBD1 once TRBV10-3 TGTGCCATCAGTGACCCGGGACAGGGGGCAGAGACCCAGTACTTC CAISDPGQGAETQYF
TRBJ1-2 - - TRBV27 TGTGCCAGCAGGGAAACAGGTTTAACTAACTATGGCTACACCTTC CASRETGLTNYGYTF
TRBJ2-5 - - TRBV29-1 TGCAGCGTTGATGTGGCCCCCGGGGAGACCCAGTACTTC CSVDVAPGETQYF
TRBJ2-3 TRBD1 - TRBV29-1 TGCAGTGTCAGAGTGAACAGGGGGCGCGAGGGAGATACGCAGTATTTT CSVRVNRGREGDTQYF
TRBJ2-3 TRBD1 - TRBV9 TGTGCCAGCAGCGTCGCAGGGGGATACACAGATACGCAGTATTTT CASSVAGGYTDTQYF
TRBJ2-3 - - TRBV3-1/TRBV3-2 TGTGCCAGCAGCCAAGATGGTATCGGGGTCCCTCGCACAGATACGCAGTATTTT CASSQDGIGVPRTDTQYF
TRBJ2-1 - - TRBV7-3 TGTGCCAGCAGCTTTGGGGCGACAGGCCTTGAGCAGTTCTTC CASSFGATGLEQFF
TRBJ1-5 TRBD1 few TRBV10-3 TGTGCCATCAGTGAGTTACAGGGGCAACAGCCCCAGCATTTT CAISELQGQQPQHF
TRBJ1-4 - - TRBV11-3 TGTGCCAGCAGCCGCAGGGAAAAACTGTTTTTT CASSRREKLFF
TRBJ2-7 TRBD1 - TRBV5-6 TGTGCCAGCAGGAGACAGGGTGGAGCCTACGAGCAGTACTTC CASRRQGGAYEQYF
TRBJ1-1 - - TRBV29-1 TGCAGCGTTGATGGCAGGGACATGAACACTGAAGCTTTCTTT CSVDGRDMNTEAFF
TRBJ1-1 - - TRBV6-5 TGTGCCAGTATAATGACAGCTCGGAACACTGAAGCTTTCTTT CASIMTARNTEAFF